The source of this T cell receptor (beta chain) is a study of Ad26.COV2.S vaccination and SARS-CoV-2 variants. Treatment described: 15 to 20 received Ad26.COV2.S at low or high dose, single or two shots; 5 received placebo; per-sample allocation not given. The samples date from day 63 after the first vaccine or placebo injection. Study conclusions and caveats: Non-spike TCR breadth was similar in vaccine and placebo recipients.

Measured with immunoSEQ multiplex PCR; TCRdb has only the in-frame clones, and not every one. The repertoire holds 300,000 to 350,000 clones, with over 80% as singletons. This clone was counted a few times. The target antigen is unknown. This clonotype was sampled from a person between 18 and 60 years old who received the Ad26.COV2.S COVID-19 vaccine or a placebo. The source material was peripheral blood, sampled in a trial of Ad26.COV2.S vaccine versus placebo.

CDR3 nucleotide sequence: TGTGCCAGCTCGAGAGACGGTGGAGGTTCCTACGAGCAGTACTTC. As protein: CASSRDGGGSYEQYF. The chain uses TRBV18 and TRBJ2-7, with D perhaps matching TRBD2 (5 bases). From germline, CDR1 is KGHSH and CDR2 LQKENI. Trimming removed 6 bases from V and 1 base from J, with 16 bases in between. The CDR3 sequence is 15 residues long.